This T cell receptor beta chain originates from a study of blood T cell repertoires in COVID-19. Study-level background: COVID-19 samples, acute and convalescent, were from the United States, Italy and Spain. PBMCs, B-cell-depleted T cells, or T cells were the source of the cDNA or gDNA that made up the material.

Trimming cost V 0 bases and J 1 base; bases outside gene matches: 1. Germline CDR1 reads LGHDT; CDR2 reads YNNKEL (reference sequence). The CDR3 extends over 15 amino acids. TCRdb's copy holds only in-frame clones and misses some; the assay was immunoSEQ multiplex PCR. Of around 200,000 clones in the sample, approximately 75% were seen once. This sequence joins TRBV3-1 (or the pseudogene TRBV3-2) and TRBJ2-5, with 8 bases identical to TRBD2. This TCR came from a man aged 40-55 years who had recovered from COVID-19. The specimen was PBMCs or T cells enriched from blood (not recorded which). The CDR3: CASSQERGGQETQYF. The CDR3 DNA reads as TGTGCCAGCAGCCAAGAACGGGGGGGCCAAGAGACCCAGTACTTC.